The 23 T cell receptor beta chains given below trace back to one sample, sequenced in a study of blood T cell repertoires in COVID-19. Clones were read by immunoSEQ multiplex PCR, and TCRdb kept only the in-frame ones, dropping some. Of 150,000 to 200,000 clones listed, about 74% are singletons. The sample was peripheral blood. Receptor source: a woman aged 80 or over with acute or convalescent COVID-19.

V gene TRBV5-1 combines with J gene TRBJ1-1; TRBD1 might be the D (6 bases). The CDR3 loop spans 15 amino acids. Germline V gene data show CDR1 as SGHRS and CDR2 as YFSETQ. Trimming left V 0 bases short and J 7 bases short, with 16 bases between. CDR3 protein: CASSLGYRDIIEAFF. CDR3 bases: TGCGCCAGCAGCTTGGGATACCGGGACATAATTGAAGCTTTCTTT.

The rearrangement uses TRBV21-1 and TRBJ1-6. TRBV21-1 constitutes a pseudogene. This CDR3 is built from 13 residues. CDR3 sequence: CASSREGSSPLHF. The CDR3 nucleotides read TGTGCCAGCAGCAGGGAAGGGAGTTCACCCCTCCACTTT.

The V call is TRBV7-9, the J call TRBJ1-1; 7 bases map to TRBD1. This CDR3 is 13 amino acids long. Losses at the gene ends were 5 bases for V and 5 bases for J; bases not matched to a gene: 5. In germline, CDR1 is SEHNR, CDR2 FQNEAQ (reference sequence). CDR3 sequence (DNA): TGTGCCAGCAGCATCCCAGGGGGTACTGAAGCTTTCTTT. It translates to CASSIPGGTEAFF.

The rearrangement links TRBV7-2 to TRBJ2-1, with 14 bases aligning to TRBD2. Trimming at V came to 5 bases and at J to 9 bases, leaving 9 bases not matched to a gene. The germline V gene has CDR1 SGHTA and CDR2 FQGNSA. The CDR3 runs to 16 residues. The CDR3 region is CASSPGTSGSVGEQFF. In DNA, the CDR3 is TGTGCCAGCAGCCCCGGGACTAGCGGGAGTGTCGGTGAGCAGTTCTTC.

This clone was picked up one time. This chain connects TRBV6-2 or TRBV6-3 to TRBJ2-3, with D perhaps TRBD1 (5 bases). The V and J ends lost 2 bases and 2 bases respectively, with 8 bases between them. CDR1 and CDR2 (germline): MNHEY, SVGEGT. This CDR3 region has 14 residues. The CDR3 nucleotides are TGTGCCAGCAGTTACGGGGCAGACACAGATACGCAGTATTTT. Translation: CASSYGADTDTQYF.

The chain uses TRBV2 and TRBJ1-5, with D possibly TRBD1 on 6 matching bases. Trimming removed 1 base from V and 6 bases from J, with 13 bases in between. CDR3 length: 15 residues. CDR1 is SNHLY and CDR2 is FYNNEI in the germline V gene. The DNA for the CDR3 is TGTGCCAGCAGTGAAGGGCCGGGGGGCGGTCAGCCCCAGCATTTT. Translating it yields CASSEGPGGGQPQHF. Combining the CDR3 with reference TRBV2 and TRBJ1-5 gives the whole variable domain EPEVTQTPSHQVTQMGQEVILRCVPISNHLYFYWYRQILGQKVEFLVSFYNNEISEKSEIFDDQFSVERPDGSNFTLKIRSTKLEDSAMYFCASSEGPGGGQPQHFGDGTRLSIL.

The rearrangement joins TRBV24-1 to TRBJ2-1; TRBD1 matches 7 bases. Germline lookup yields CDR1 KGHDR and CDR2 SFDVKD. The V and J ends lost 2 bases and 5 bases, in that order; junction bases with no gene match: 8. The CDR3 length is 16 residues. The CDR3 nucleotides are TGTGCCACCAGTGATTCGATGCAGGGGGAAAACAATGAGCAGTTCTTC. Its translation: CATSDSMQGENNEQFF.

The chain employs TRBV29-1 and TRBJ1-6; 8 nucleotides agree with TRBD1. This CDR3 is 15 amino acids long. In germline, CDR1 is SQVTM, CDR2 ANQGSEA. Trimming cost V 6 bases and J 0 bases; bases outside gene matches: 4. CDR3 sequence: CSVRTGSSYNSPLHF. CDR3 DNA sequence: TGCAGCGTGCGGACAGGGAGCTCCTATAATTCACCCCTCCACTTT.

J is TRBJ1-2 and V is TRBV6-5, with D perhaps TRBD1 (6 bases). This CDR3 has 14 amino acids. With 0 bases removed from V and 8 bases from J, the gap between germline ends came to 13 bases. CDR1 is MNHEY, CDR2 SVGAGI, per germline. The CDR3 loop is CASSYSVGGQGYTF. In DNA form, the CDR3 reads TGTGCCAGCAGTTACTCAGTGGGGGGGCAGGGCTACACCTTC.

The V call is TRBV12-3 or TRBV12-4, the J call TRBJ1-2; a weak D match, TRBD1 (6 bases). V lost 8 bases and J 7 bases, leaving 14 bases between the germline ends. The CDR3 is 12 amino acids. CDR3 protein: CASGQGPGGYTF. CDR3 nucleotides: TGTGCCAGCGGTCAGGGGCCGGGTGGCTACACCTTC.

The genes are TRBV3-1 (or the pseudogene TRBV3-2) and TRBJ2-3, with 11 positions matching TRBD2. Germline trimming cut 0 bases from V and 6 bases from J; bases unmatched to any gene: 11. The germline V gene encodes CDR1 LGHDT and CDR2 YNNKEL (reference sequence). The CDR3 spans 18 residues. In nucleotides, the CDR3 is TGTGCCAGCAGCCAAGAGATCGGGCTAGCGGGGGGTAAGGATACGCAGTATTTT. Translating it yields CASSQEIGLAGGKDTQYF.

The chain is built from TRBV5-6 and TRBJ2-7, with D tentatively TRBD2 (6 bases). The V gene's germline CDR1 is SGHDT and CDR2 YYEEEE. The CDR3 has 14 residues. V lost 1 base, J lost 2 bases, and 10 bases lay in between. This CDR3 is CASSLIAEPYEQYF. The CDR3 bases are TGTGCCAGCAGCTTGATAGCGGAACCCTACGAGCAGTACTTC.

This chain uses TRBV3-1 (or the pseudogene TRBV3-2) with TRBJ2-7, with D tentatively TRBD2 (6 bases). Germline V gene sequence: CDR1 LGHDT, CDR2 YNNKEL (reference sequence). V lost 4 bases and J 2 bases, leaving 15 bases between the germline ends. The length of the CDR3 is 15 residues. DNA of the CDR3: TGTGCCAGCAGCCGTATGGGCGGGAATCCCTACGAGCAGTACTTC. Its protein product is CASSRMGGNPYEQYF.

The chain couples TRBV28 to TRBJ1-2; 8 nucleotides align to TRBD1. The CDR3 has 14 amino acids. Per the germline V gene, CDR1 is MDHEN and CDR2 is SYDVKM. V lost 8 bases, J lost 4 bases, and 9 bases stayed unmatched. CDR3 sequence (DNA): TGTGCCAGCCACAACAGGGGGAGGGGCTATGGCTACACCTTC. Its protein is CASHNRGRGYGYTF.

The CDR3 region is CATGTSWEQFF. In nucleotides, the CDR3 is TGTGCCACCGGGACTAGCTGGGAGCAGTTCTTC. The chain employs TRBV10-3 and TRBJ2-1; 9 bases agree with TRBD2. Trimming cost V 10 bases and J 10 bases; bases outside gene matches: 5. CDR3 length: 11 amino acids. CDR1 and CDR2 (germline): ENHRY, SYGVKD.

This clone appeared once. The rearrangement links TRBV5-6 to TRBJ1-5, with D possibly being TRBD1 (5 bases). Deletions cut 0 bases from V and 2 bases from J, with 18 bases between. Germline assignment: CDR1 SGHDT and CDR2 YYEEEE. This CDR3 is 18 amino acids long. The CDR3 loop is CASSLESPRQRCNQPQHF. CDR3 nucleotide sequence: TGTGCCAGCAGCTTGGAATCCCCGAGACAGAGGTGCAATCAGCCCCAGCATTTT.

The chain links TRBV4-2 to TRBJ2-3; 10 positions agree with TRBD2. The CDR3 has 14 amino acids. The V and J ends lost 5 bases and 3 bases, in that order; junction bases with no gene match: 2. CDR1 and CDR2 from the germline V gene are LGHNA and YNFKEQ. CDR3: CASSGLAETDTQYF. DNA of the CDR3: TGTGCCAGCAGCGGACTAGCGGAGACAGATACGCAGTATTTT.

Comment on this clone: Within the sample, other DNA sequences also encode this same CDR3. J is TRBJ2-3 and V is TRBV6-1; D unresolved. V lost 3 bases, J lost 0 bases, and 7 bases lay in between. In germline, CDR1 is MNHNS, CDR2 SASEGT. CDR3 length: 14 amino acids. The CDR3 spells CASSETRSTDTQYF. In DNA, the CDR3 is TGTGCCAGCAGTGAGACACGGAGCACAGATACGCAGTATTTT.

The CDR3 spells CASSLYGRDEKLFF. CDR3 coding DNA: TGTGCCAGCAGCTTATACGGGAGAGATGAAAAACTGTTTTTT. This chain joins TRBV7-2 and TRBJ1-4; D gene uncertain. This CDR3 is 14 amino acids long. Trimming took off 2 bases at V and 6 bases at J, with 10 bases between the two ends. CDR1 and CDR2 (germline): SGHTA, FQGNSA.

The chain employs TRBV27 and TRBJ1-5; 7 positions agree with TRBD1. The CDR3 runs 15 residues. The germline V gene has CDR1 MNHEY and CDR2 SMNVEV (reference sequence). V shed 7 bases, J shed 6 bases, and the junction held 12 bases outside the gene matches. DNA of the CDR3: TGTGCCAGCACCCCGGACAGGTTCAACGGTCAGCCCCAGCATTTT. This encodes CASTPDRFNGQPQHF.

This chain joins TRBV6-2 or TRBV6-3 and TRBJ2-2; D possibly corresponds to TRBD2 (6 bases). The CDR3 is made up of 14 amino acids. The V and J ends lost 5 bases and 4 bases respectively, with 11 bases between them. Germline V gives CDR1 MNHEY, CDR2 SVGEGT. CDR3 in DNA: TGTGCCAGCAGTAGCCCCGGGGGCACCGGGGAGCTGTTTTTT. Translation: CASSSPGGTGELFF.

The rearrangement links TRBV12-3 or TRBV12-4 to TRBJ2-1; D is perhaps TRBD2 (6 bases). The CDR3 runs to 13 residues. V gave up 5 bases and J gave up 10 bases, with 15 bases separating them. CDR3 sequence reads: CASSLMGLWEQFF. Written as DNA, the CDR3 is TGTGCCAGCAGTCTTATGGGACTTTGGGAGCAGTTCTTC.

The rearrangement joins TRBV19 to TRBJ2-2, with 13 nucleotides matching TRBD2. The ends lost 7 bases at V and 6 bases at J; junction bases unmatched: 8. The CDR3 has 16 residues. From germline, CDR1 is LNHDA and CDR2 SQIVND (reference sequence). The CDR3 DNA reads TGTGCCAGTACCCCAGGACTAGCGGGAGCCCCCGGGGAGCTGTTTTTT. This gives the protein CASTPGLAGAPGELFF.